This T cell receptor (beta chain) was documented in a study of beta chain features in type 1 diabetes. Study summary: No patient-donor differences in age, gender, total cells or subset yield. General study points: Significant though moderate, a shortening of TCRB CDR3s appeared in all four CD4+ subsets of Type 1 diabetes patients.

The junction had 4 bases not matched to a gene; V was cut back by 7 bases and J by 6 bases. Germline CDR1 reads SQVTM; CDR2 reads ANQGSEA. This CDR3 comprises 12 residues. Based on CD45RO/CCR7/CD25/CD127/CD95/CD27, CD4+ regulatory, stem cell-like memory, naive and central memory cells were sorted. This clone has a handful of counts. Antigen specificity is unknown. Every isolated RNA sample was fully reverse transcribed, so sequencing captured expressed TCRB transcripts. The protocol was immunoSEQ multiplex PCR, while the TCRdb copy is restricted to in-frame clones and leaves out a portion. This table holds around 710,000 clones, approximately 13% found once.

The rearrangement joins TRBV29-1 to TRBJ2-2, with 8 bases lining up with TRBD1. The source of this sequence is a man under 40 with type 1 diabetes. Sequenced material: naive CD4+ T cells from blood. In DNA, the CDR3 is TGCAGCGCCAGGGGGCCGGCCGGGGAGCTGTTTTTT. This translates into CSARGPAGELFF.